This TCR beta chain was captured by sequencing in a study of shared clonotypes between healthy human individuals. Whole-study findings and limits: Generally, estimated richness proved larger in naive subsets than it did in memory subsets. Sampling was confined to blood; repertoires within tissues likely differ.

About this clone itself: Its antigen remains unidentified.

Naive CD8 cells lacked CD45RO and underwent positive selection for CCR7, leaving out terminally differentiated effector memory CD45RA+ cells. CDR1 MDHEN and CDR2 SYDVKM come from the germline V gene. The CDR3 spans 14 residues. V lost 6 bases and J lost 4, with 16 bases in between. Clones were sequenced by immunoSEQ multiplex PCR, and TCRdb holds only the in-frame ones, with some missing. Of about 700,000 clones in the sample, about 92% were seen once. The chain combines TRBV28 with TRBJ2-7, with D maybe TRBD1 (5 bases). This sequence was found in a man aged 30-40 years in good health. Material for sequencing was naive CD8+ T cells sorted from blood. The CDR3 sequence: CASRSLVSGYEQYF. The DNA for the CDR3 is TGTGCCAGCAGGAGCTTAGTTTCAGGGTACGAGCAGTACTTC. The variable domain in full, with the rest retrieved from reference TRBV28 and TRBJ2-7, is DVKVTQSSRYLVKRTGEKVFLECVQDMDHENMFWYRQDPGLGLRLIYFSYDVKMKEKGDIPEGYSVSREKKERFSLILESASTNQTSMYLCASRSLVSGYEQYFGPGTRLTVT.